The rows below give T cell receptor beta chains drawn from one sample of a study of cytomegalovirus exposure and HLA in healthy donors. The method was immunoSEQ multiplex PCR; TCRdb's version includes in-frame clones alone and lacks a portion of them. Of about 200,000 clones listed, approximately 87% are singletons. The sample comprised PBMCs. Receptor source: a woman younger than 30 in good health and CMV-seronegative. Each CDR3 is given with its conserved first and last residue. D genes are given only for firm matches. Size is stated for part of the rows, as once, few or many counts, or as a class when the clone is expanded.

>.|TRBV5-1|.|TRBJ2-3
TGCGCCAGCAGCTTGCTCCGAGCGGATACGCAGTATTTT
CASSLLRADTQYF
>.|TRBV5-1|.|TRBJ2-1
TGCGCCAGCAGCCCGACGGGAGTCCCTTACAATGAGCAGTTCTTC
CASSPTGVPYNEQFF
>once|TRBV28|TRBD1|TRBJ2-7
TGTGCCAGCTCCGGGACAGGGGCCCGCGAGCAGTACTTC
CASSGTGAREQYF
>.|TRBV5-6|.|TRBJ1-2
TGTGCCAGCAGCCCGGAGGGACGGAACTATGGCTACACCTTC
CASSPEGRNYGYTF
>.|TRBV14|.|TRBJ1-1
TGTGCCAGCAGCCCTTACGGGGAAAACACTGAAGCTTTCTTT
CASSPYGENTEAFF
>.|TRBV28|TRBD1|TRBJ1-6
TGTGCCAGCAGTCCCGGGACAGGGGGGTCACCCCTCCACTTT
CASSPGTGGSPLHF
>.|TRBV25-1|.|TRBJ2-7
TGTGCCAGCAGTGAATACGGGCAGGGCTCCTACGAGCAGTACTTC
CASSEYGQGSYEQYF
>.|TRBV29-1|TRBD1|TRBJ1-2
TGCAGCGTTGAGGGGCAGGGGGCTAGTGGCTACACCTTC
CSVEGQGASGYTF
>.|TRBV19|.|TRBJ2-3
TGTGCCAGTGGTAGGGGGGAAGGTACAGATACGCAGTATTTT
CASGRGEGTDTQYF
>once|TRBV27|TRBD2|TRBJ2-7
TGTGCCAGCAGAGCATGGGGGGGGGAGGGATACGAGCAGTACTTC
CASRAWGGEGYEQYF
>.|TRBV9|.|TRBJ2-2
TGTGCCAGCAGCGTAGAACGGTGGAGCACCGGGGAGCTGTTTTTT
CASSVERWSTGELFF
>.|TRBV6-4|TRBD2|TRBJ2-1
TGTGCCAGCAGTGGGGAAGCGGGGAGCTCCTACAATGAGCAGTTCTTC
CASSGEAGSSYNEQFF
>.|TRBV5-8|.|TRBJ2-7
TGTGCCAGCAGCTTGCTGCTAGGGTCCTACGAGCAGTACTTC
CASSLLLGSYEQYF
>once|TRBV5-1|TRBD2|TRBJ2-5
TGCGCCAGCAGCTCAGGACTAGCGGGGCAAGAGACCCAGTACTTC
CASSSGLAGQETQYF
>.|TRBV5-4|TRBD2|TRBJ2-1
TGTGCCAGCAGCTACGGACTAGCGGGGGGCCTGGGGGTGGGCAATGAGCAGTTCTTC
CASSYGLAGGLGVGNEQFF
>few|TRBV6-5|TRBD1|TRBJ1-4
TGTGCCAGCAGGGGGGACAGGAAAAATGAAAAACTGTTTTTT
CASRGDRKNEKLFF
>.|TRBV7-8|.|TRBJ1-5
TGTGCCAGCAGCCTGCAAAGCAATCAGCCCCAGCATTTT
CASSLQSNQPQHF
>.|TRBV2|TRBD1|TRBJ1-2
TGTGCCAGCAGTGGACCGGGACAGAGAAACTATGGCTACACCTTC
CASSGPGQRNYGYTF
>.|TRBV6-5|.|TRBJ2-1
TGTGCCAGCAGTCCAAGAGGGGGAGGGATATTCTTC
CASSPRGGGIFF
>.|TRBV7-9|.|TRBJ2-1
TGTGCCAGCAGCTTAGGGGTAAATGAGCAGTTCTTC
CASSLGVNEQFF
>once|TRBV5-1|TRBD1|TRBJ1-4
TGCGCCAGCAGCTTGGCCGGGGGACAGATTAATGAAAAACTGTTTTTT
CASSLAGGQINEKLFF
>.|TRBV28|.|TRBJ2-7
TGTGCCAGCAGCCTCAGATCTGAGCAGTACTTC
CASSLRSEQYF
>.|TRBV28|.|TRBJ1-3
TGTGCCAGCAAGTGGGGCGCTGGAAACACCATATATTTT
CASKWGAGNTIYF
>.|TRBV6-6|.|TRBJ2-7
TGTGCCAGCAGTTACTCGGTGGGAAGGTACGAGCAGTACTTC
CASSYSVGRYEQYF
>.|TRBV2|.|TRBJ1-2
TGTGCCAGCAGTGAAGGGGGCAGACTGGGCTACACCTTC
CASSEGGRLGYTF
>.|TRBV9|TRBD1|TRBJ2-7
TGTGCCAGCAGCCCAACTCCAGGGGGCTACGAGCAGTACTTC
CASSPTPGGYEQYF
>.|TRBV28|.|TRBJ1-5
TGTGCCAGCAGTAACAGGGAGGAATACCCCCAGCATTTT
CASSNREEYPQHF
>.|TRBV6-5|.|TRBJ1-1
TGTGCCAGCAGTTACTCGGGTCGCGCCGAAGCTTTCTTT
CASSYSGRAEAFF
>.|TRBV28|.|TRBJ1-5
TGTGCCAGCAGTACAGCCCTTTTTAGCAATCAGCCCCAGCATTTT
CASSTALFSNQPQHF
>once|TRBV4-2|.|TRBJ1-1
TGTGCCAGCAGCCAGCATCGACAGGTGAACACTGAAGCTTTCTTT
CASSQHRQVNTEAFF
>.|TRBV18|.|TRBJ1-5
TGTGCCAGCTCACCGGGGGGTCAGACCAATCAGCCCCAGCATTTT
CASSPGGQTNQPQHF
>.|TRBV5-1|.|TRBJ2-7
TGCGCCAGCAGCTTGTACCAGGGCCCCTACGAGCAGTACTTC
CASSLYQGPYEQYF
>.|TRBV6-1|.|TRBJ2-3
TGTGCCAGCAGTCTAGAACAGGGTGATACGCAGTATTTT
CASSLEQGDTQYF